This T cell receptor (beta chain) was retrieved from a study of blood T cell repertoires in COVID-19 (dated by TCRdb to the early 2020s). About the full investigation: Samples covering the acute and convalescent phases of COVID-19 were provided by collaborators in the United States, Italy and Spain. Samples were obtained from the ongoing ImmuneRACE study (first 160 participants) and from about 1,300 subjects provided by 6 global collaborators. The prospective study material was composed of cDNA or gDNA derived from T cells, B-cell-depleted T cells, or PBMCs. Where available, HLA class I and class II types were obtained from metadata supplied by the sample provider rather than from assay-based typing. Nearly every sample came with metadata listing a de-identified subject ID, COVID-19 status, age in years and sex. Deeply sampled blood TCRbeta repertoires from subjects exposed to, actively infected with, or recovered from COVID-19 were included in the dataset. A freely available public database, intended as a resource for researchers studying the immune response to SARS-CoV-2, is where the repertoires were released.

As to this clone: Its antigen is unknown. Base qualities are not provided; no much larger clone lies one nucleotide away.

Collaborating institutions collected whole blood in K2EDTA tubes following their own protocols. For TCRbeta analysis, collaborators shipped samples in one of three forms: frozen whole blood, isolated PBMCs, or DNA extracted from either of those sample types. The immunoSEQ Assay, a bias-controlled multiplex PCR, was used to amplify TCRbeta CDR3 regions from genomic DNA. In the original analysis: Nucleated cell counts per sample were estimated from amplification of reference gene primers within the assay. To quantify the absolute abundance of each unique TCRbeta CDR3 rearrangement, sequence reads were collapsed and filtered. For each sample, productive Simpson clonality was calculated as the square root of Simpson's diversity index over productive rearrangements. TCRdb took this table from immuneACCESS and kept in-frame rearrangements with V and J called. Such tables lack part of the clones; where checked against another copy, unresolved V genes explain under half of the gap, and the rest is unexplained. The V and J calls and the clone size are those of that table, but D and trimming were determined from the DNA. Within this sample are 70,000 or so clones, with around three quarters of them counted one time only. The ten largest clonotypes hold under 30% of the sample.

The CDR3 spans 13 residues, from the cysteine through the phenylalanine. The only DNA kept is the CDR3, 39 bases in frame from the first base. Between the V and J ends, shortened by 3 bases and 4 bases respectively, the junction contains 7 bases. On the study overall, not on this receptor specifically: The quantity of clinical and demographic metadata differed by source and by participant and was supplied without curation.

The sequencing input was peripheral blood. This chain is built from TRBV12-3 or TRBV12-4 and TRBJ1-5; too little of a D gene remains to name it. This receptor was identified in a human donor in a cohort sampled during active COVID-19. The sequenced DNA: TGTGCCAGCAGTTTTAACGAGAATCAGCCCCAGCATTTT. The encoded protein is CASSFNENQPQHF.